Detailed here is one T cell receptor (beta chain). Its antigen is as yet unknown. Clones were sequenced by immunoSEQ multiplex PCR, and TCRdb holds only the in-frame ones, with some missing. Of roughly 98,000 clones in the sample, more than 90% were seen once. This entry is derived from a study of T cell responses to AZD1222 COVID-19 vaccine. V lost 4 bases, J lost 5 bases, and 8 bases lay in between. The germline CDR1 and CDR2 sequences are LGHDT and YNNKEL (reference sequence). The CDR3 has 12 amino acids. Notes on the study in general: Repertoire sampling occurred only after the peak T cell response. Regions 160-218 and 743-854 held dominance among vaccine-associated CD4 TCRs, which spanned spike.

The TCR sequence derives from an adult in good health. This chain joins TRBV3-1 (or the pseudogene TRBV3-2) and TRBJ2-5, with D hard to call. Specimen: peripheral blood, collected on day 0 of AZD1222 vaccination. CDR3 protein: CASSLAGETQYF. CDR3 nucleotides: TGTGCCAGCAGCCTGGCCGGTGAGACCCAGTACTTC.